Listed here are 10 T cell receptor beta chains from one sample, sequenced in a study of CD8 T cells in ankylosing spondylitis. Via MiXCR, TCRdb re-called the 5' RACE reads, giving one row per CDR3 protein. The data contain about 240,000 distinct CDR3 sequences, over 8.5% of them seen just once; the ten biggest clones take up 6.8%. Source material: blood, either unsorted or a sorted T cell fraction (not recorded which). The receptors shown here come from a male donor with ankylosing spondylitis or in good health (not recorded which).

The sample holds many counts of this clonotype. V gene TRBV7-8 combines with J gene TRBJ2-5; possibly TRBD2 for D (6 bases). Trimming removed 7 bases from V and 1 base from J, with 16 bases in between. The CDR3 spans 15 residues. CDR1 and CDR2 from the germline V gene are SGHVS and FQNEAQ. CDR3: CASTQSRDSQETQYF. CDR3 in DNA: TGTGCCAGCACCCAATCCCGGGACTCCCAAGAGACCCAGTACTTC.

This clonotype was seen ten or more times. The chain links TRBV24-1 to TRBJ2-6; a possible D gene is TRBD2 (5 bases). The CDR3 sequence is 16 residues long. Trimming took off 9 bases at V and 0 bases at J, with 14 bases between the two ends. The germline gives CDR1 KGHDR, CDR2 SFDVKD. CDR3 sequence (DNA): TGTGCCACCTCCCCTAGCCGGAACTCTGGGGCCAACGTCCTGACTTTC. Its protein product is CATSPSRNSGANVLTF.

This rearrangement joins TRBV5-5 to TRBJ2-2, with D perhaps TRBD2 (5 bases). The CDR3 spans 13 residues. V was clipped by 4 bases and J by 5 bases, with 9 bases between them. From germline, CDR1 is SGHKS and CDR2 YYEKEE (reference sequence). The CDR3 DNA sequence: TGTGCCAGCAGCAGGGAGACGACCGGGGAGCTGTTTTTT. Translating it yields CASSRETTGELFF.

This clonotype was found a few times. CDR3 nucleotides: TGTGCCAGCAGCTCCCTGGGTGATACGCAGTATTTT. It translates to CASSSLGDTQYF. The rearrangement joins TRBV7-2 to TRBJ2-3; D is undetermined. CDR3 length: 12 amino acids. V lost 4 bases and J 6 bases, leaving 8 bases between the germline ends. The V gene's germline CDR1 is SGHTA and CDR2 FQGNSA. The whole variable domain, filled in from reference TRBV7-2 and TRBJ2-3, reads GAGVSQSPSNKVTEKGKDVELRCDPISGHTALYWYRQSLGQGLEFLIYFQGNSAPDKSGLPSDRFSAERTGGSVSTLTIQRTQQEDSAVYLCASSSLGDTQYFGPGTRLTVL.

This clonotype came up a few times. The rearrangement joins TRBV5-1 to TRBJ2-7; 10 bases line up with TRBD1. The CDR3 length is 14 residues. Losses at the gene ends were 3 bases for V and 3 bases for J; bases not matched to a gene: 3. The germline gives CDR1 SGHRS, CDR2 YFSETQ. In DNA form, the CDR3 reads TGCGCCAGCAGCTCGGGACAGGGGCTCTACGAGCAGTACTTC. The encoded protein is CASSSGQGLYEQYF.

This clonotype was counted only a few times. The chain employs TRBV7-2 and TRBJ2-7; D possibly corresponds to TRBD2 (6 bases). V was cut by 3 bases and J by 2 bases, with 14 bases left in between. The CDR3 spans 15 residues. Germline lookup yields CDR1 SGHTA and CDR2 FQGNSA. CDR3 in DNA: TGTGCCAGCAGCTTGTGGGACGGGGGTACCTACGAGCAGTACTTC. This sequence encodes CASSLWDGGTYEQYF.

This clonotype was counted many times. This sequence joins TRBV5-6 and TRBJ1-2; 9 positions agree with TRBD1. V gave up 0 bases and J gave up 8 bases; unmatched junction bases: 2. Per the germline V gene, CDR1 is SGHDT and CDR2 is YYEEEE. The CDR3 spans 13 residues. CDR3 residues: CASSLDRGLGYTF. The DNA for the CDR3 is TGTGCCAGCAGCTTGGACAGGGGGCTAGGCTACACCTTC. Based on the CDR3 plus reference TRBV5-6 and TRBJ1-2, the full variable domain is DAGVTQSPTHLIKTRGQQVTLRCSPKSGHDTVSWYQQALGQGPQFIFQYYEEEERQRGNFPDRFSGHQFPNYSSELNVNALLLGDSALYLCASSLDRGLGYTFGSGTRLTVV.

This clonotype was counted ten times or more. V is TRBV3-1 and J is TRBJ2-3; D possibly corresponds to TRBD2 (5 bases). This CDR3 is 12 amino acids long. Germline V gives CDR1 LGHDT, CDR2 YNNKEL (reference sequence). V dropped 2 bases and J dropped 12 bases, with 12 bases sitting between them. The CDR3 is CASSQRTRNQYF. Here the CDR3 DNA reads TGTGCCAGCAGCCAACGGACTCGCAATCAGTATTTT.

This clonotype was counted ten times or more. The chain carries TRBV20-1 and TRBJ2-3; D is perhaps TRBD1 or TRBD2 (5 bases each). The germline gives CDR1 DFQATT, CDR2 SNEGSKA (reference sequence). This CDR3 is 14 amino acids long. V was clipped by 7 bases and J by 5 bases, with 19 bases between them. Here the CDR3 DNA reads TGCAGTGGACAGAGGGGCCAAGGTTTAGATACGCAGTATTTT. Protein product: CSGQRGQGLDTQYF.

This clonotype was seen a few times. V is TRBV7-8 and J is TRBJ2-7; the D gene is possibly TRBD1 (6 bases). The CDR3 extends over 16 amino acids. Trimming left V 0 bases short and J 2 bases short, with 14 bases between. Germline V gene sequence: CDR1 SGHVS, CDR2 FQNEAQ. The CDR3 here is CASSLAARTDPYEQYF. Here the CDR3 DNA reads TGTGCCAGCAGCTTAGCAGCAAGGACAGATCCCTACGAGCAGTACTTC.